Below are 32 T cell receptor beta chains sequenced from a single sample in a study of OX40 agonist ivuxolimab in advanced cancers. Sequenced by immunoSEQ multiplex PCR; TCRdb stores in-frame clones only, minus some. The table lists about 50,000 clones, 80% of them singletons, with about 3.9% in the top ten. Sequenced here: CD4+ or CD8+ T cells sorted from blood, sampled in a trial of the OX40 agonist ivuxolimab. Receptors were obtained from an adult with an advanced solid tumor such as melanoma, head and neck, liver or kidney cancer.

Here the CDR3 reads CATVRGLGYGYTF. CDR3 DNA sequence: TGTGCCACCGTACGGGGCCTTGGATATGGCTACACCTTC. This sequence joins TRBV6-5 and TRBJ1-2; tentatively, D is TRBD1 (5 bases). CDR1 is MNHEY and CDR2 is SVGAGI in the germline V gene. The length of the CDR3 is 13 residues. Trimming pared 10 bases from V and 5 bases from J, leaving 17 bases between.

The chain carries TRBV6-5 and TRBJ1-4; D gene uncertain. CDR3 size: 14 residues. CDR1 and CDR2 (germline): MNHEY, SVGAGI. V gave up 6 bases and J gave up 7 bases, with 15 bases separating them. The CDR3 loop reads CASRKAGSSEKLFF. DNA for the CDR3: TGTGCCAGCAGGAAGGCTGGGAGCAGTGAAAAACTGTTTTTT.

Here the CDR3 reads CATSRPRGWGSGDNEQFF. CDR3 in DNA: TGTGCCACCAGCAGACCCCGCGGATGGGGTAGTGGAGACAATGAGCAGTTCTTC. The rearrangement joins TRBV15 to TRBJ2-1; D is unresolved. Per germline, CDR1 LNHNV and CDR2 YYDKDF (reference sequence). The CDR3 has 18 amino acids. V lost 2 bases, J lost 5 bases, and 22 bases lay in between.

The chain has TRBV29-1 and TRBJ1-2; 8 nucleotides agree with TRBD1. J gave up 7 bases and V 4 bases, and 5 bases lay outside the gene matches. The CDR3 sequence is 12 residues long. Germline loops: CDR1 SQVTM, CDR2 ANQGSEA. The CDR3 bases are TGCAGCGTTGGACAGGGGCATGGTGGCTACACCTTC. Translated, it gives CSVGQGHGGYTF.

This clone was detected only once. This chain links TRBV28 with TRBJ2-7, with TRBD2 as a possible D gene (6 bases). With 4 bases removed from V and 6 bases from J, the gap between germline ends came to 13 bases. This CDR3 has 13 residues. The germline V gene encodes CDR1 MDHEN and CDR2 SYDVKM. For the CDR3, the DNA is TGTGCCAGCAGTTCCCTACGGGGAGGCGAGCAGTACTTC. This gives the protein CASSSLRGGEQYF.

This sequence joins TRBV14 and TRBJ2-3; D is unresolved. CDR3 size: 13 residues. V was pared by 0 bases and J by 6 bases, with 7 bases between. Germline CDR1 is SGHDN and CDR2 is FVKESK. CDR3 residues: CASSQDLMDTQYF. In DNA, the CDR3 is TGTGCCAGCAGCCAAGATCTGATGGATACGCAGTATTTT.

The rearrangement uses TRBV19 and TRBJ1-3, with a possible D match to TRBD1 (6 bases). Between the trimmed V and J ends, which lost 7 bases and 4 bases, there was a span of 17 bases. The V gene's germline CDR1 is LNHDA and CDR2 SQIVND (reference sequence). This CDR3 has 15 amino acids. Here the CDR3 reads CASTPTGPGGNTIYF. The CDR3 nucleotides read TGTGCCAGTACCCCGACAGGACCGGGAGGAAACACCATATATTTT. The full variable domain, completed using reference TRBV19 and TRBJ1-3, is DGGITQSPKYLFRKEGQNVTLSCEQNLNHDAMYWYRQDPGQGLRLIYYSQIVNDFQKGDIAEGYSVSREKKESFPLTVTSAQKNPTAFYLCASTPTGPGGNTIYFGEGSWLTVV.

This chain links TRBV2 with TRBJ2-5; 11 nucleotides align to TRBD2. The CDR3 runs to 14 residues. In germline, CDR1 is SNHLY, CDR2 FYNNEI. V was clipped by 7 bases and J by 1 base; unmatched bases: 2. CDR3 DNA: TGTGCCAGCACCGGGACTAGCGGCCAAGAGACCCAGTACTTC. Translating gives CASTGTSGQETQYF.

The rearrangement uses TRBV29-1 and TRBJ1-3; 8 bases are a match to TRBD1. CDR1 is SQVTM and CDR2 is ANQGSEA in the germline V gene. J gave up 3 bases and V 6 bases, and 7 bases lay outside the gene matches. This CDR3 spans 14 amino acids. CDR3 nucleotide sequence: TGCAGCGTGGACGACAGGGGTGATGGAAACACCATATATTTT. Protein sequence: CSVDDRGDGNTIYF.

This chain connects TRBV7-2 to TRBJ1-1; the D is unclear. Looked up from germline, CDR1 is SGHTA and CDR2 is FQGNSA. The CDR3 contains 13 residues. V was cut by 4 bases and J by 4 bases, with 10 bases left in between. This CDR3 is CASSYPAGTEAFF. CDR3 bases: TGTGCCAGCAGCTACCCGGCTGGCACTGAAGCTTTCTTT.

The chain couples TRBV25-1 to TRBJ2-5, with D possibly TRBD2 on 7 matching bases. V dropped 1 base and J dropped 4 bases, with 13 bases sitting between them. Germline CDR1 reads MGHDK; CDR2 reads SYGVNS. This CDR3 has 15 residues. The CDR3 loop is CASSEFTGGGETQYF. The CDR3 DNA sequence: TGTGCCAGCAGTGAATTCACGGGGGGCGGAGAGACCCAGTACTTC.

The chain is built from TRBV15 and TRBJ2-6; maybe TRBD1 (7 bases). CDR3 size: 20 residues. Germline lookup yields CDR1 LNHNV and CDR2 YYDKDF (reference sequence). The ends were cut back, 0 bases at V and 0 bases at J, with 18 bases in the middle. The CDR3 sequence: CATSRDPGTAGNSGANVLTF. For the CDR3, the DNA is TGTGCCACCAGCAGAGATCCAGGGACAGCGGGCAACTCTGGGGCCAACGTCCTGACTTTC.

J is TRBJ2-1 and V is TRBV5-1, with 9 bases fitting TRBD2. Per the germline V gene, CDR1 is SGHRS and CDR2 is YFSETQ. The CDR3 loop spans 15 amino acids. V gave up 4 bases and J gave up 10 bases; unmatched junction bases: 12. The CDR3 spells CASSLVLAGEEEQFF. The DNA for the CDR3 is TGCGCCAGCAGCCTTGTTTTAGCGGGAGAAGAGGAGCAGTTCTTC.

This chain joins TRBV5-1 and TRBJ2-1, with 9 bases aligning to TRBD2. Looked up from germline, CDR1 is SGHRS and CDR2 is YFSETQ. The V gene end was trimmed by 4 bases and the J gene end by 9 bases; junction bases not matched to a gene: 8. The CDR3 is 14 residues long. CDR3 region: CASSAGTSTIEQFF. CDR3 nucleotides: TGCGCCAGCAGCGCCGGGACTAGCACTATTGAGCAGTTCTTC.

The chain recombines TRBV5-4 with TRBJ1-2; 7 bases map to TRBD1. The V gene's germline CDR1 is SGHNT and CDR2 YYREEE (reference sequence). The CDR3 covers 14 residues. The V and J ends lost 0 bases and 7 bases, in that order; junction bases with no gene match: 6. CDR3 in DNA: TGTGCCAGCAGCTTGGGGTCGACAGGGTTTGGCTACACCTTC. Protein: CASSLGSTGFGYTF.

The chain carries TRBV7-6 and TRBJ2-5; no clear D gene. The CDR3 runs 14 residues. Germline values: CDR1 SGHVS, CDR2 FNYEAQ. V lost 0 bases to trimming and J lost 5 bases, with 10 bases between them. DNA for the CDR3: TGTGCCAGCAGCTTAGCGCTGATGATGGAGACCCAGTACTTC. Amino acid sequence: CASSLALMMETQYF.

The V call is TRBV6-1, the J call TRBJ1-5, with D possibly matching TRBD1 (5 bases). Trimming shortened V by 2 bases and J by 1 base, and 12 bases separated the two germline ends. Per the germline V gene, CDR1 is MNHNS and CDR2 is SASEGT. CDR3 length: 16 residues. The chain's CDR3 is CASSEKHRQSNQPQHF. The CDR3 DNA reads TGTGCCAGCAGTGAAAAGCATAGACAGAGCAATCAGCCCCAGCATTTT.

V usage is TRBV7-2 and J usage is TRBJ2-1; 7 nucleotides agree with TRBD1. The CDR3 length is 16 residues. The germline gives CDR1 SGHTA, CDR2 FQGNSA. V was pared by 2 bases and J by 5 bases, with 9 bases of the junction left unmatched. The CDR3 nucleotides are TGTGCCAGCAGCTTAAAGGGACAGACTACCAACAATGAGCAGTTCTTC. It specifies CASSLKGQTTNNEQFF.

The chain carries TRBV10-1 and TRBJ1-1, with D possibly TRBD1 on 5 matching bases. The CDR3 loop spans 16 amino acids. Per the germline V gene, CDR1 is WNHNN and CDR2 is SYGVQD (reference sequence). Trimming took 3 bases from V and 1 from J, leaving 15 bases between them. Written as DNA, the CDR3 is TGCGCCAGCAGTGATATAAGTTCCACAGGGAACACTGAAGCTTTCTTT. Protein: CASSDISSTGNTEAFF.

This sequence joins TRBV5-1 and TRBJ1-2; D gene unclear. The CDR3 is 14 amino acids. Per germline, CDR1 SGHRS and CDR2 YFSETQ. The V end was cut by 4 bases, the J end by 6 bases, with 16 bases between. This chain's CDR3 is CASSPFGGGNGYTF. The CDR3 DNA reads TGCGCCAGCAGCCCATTTGGAGGCGGTAATGGCTACACCTTC.

This clone was seen only a few times. V is TRBV30 and J is TRBJ1-3; D not certain. Deletions cut 4 bases from V and 0 bases from J, with 10 bases between. The CDR3 covers 14 residues. Germline loops: CDR1 GTSNPN, CDR2 SVGIG (reference sequence). CDR3 protein: CAWNDGLSGNTIYF. The CDR3 DNA reads TGTGCCTGGAATGACGGCCTCTCTGGAAACACCATATATTTT.

The chain has TRBV4-2 and TRBJ2-2; TRBD1 is a possible D gene (5 bases). Trimming left V 4 bases short and J 3 bases short, with 18 bases between. Looked up from germline, CDR1 is LGHNA and CDR2 is YNFKEQ. There are 17 residues in the CDR3. Here the CDR3 DNA reads TGTGCCAGCAGCCGGGGCCCCAAAGAGACGGACACCGGGGAGCTGTTTTTT. Protein sequence: CASSRGPKETDTGELFF.

The rearrangement uses TRBV27 and TRBJ2-1, with D possibly matching TRBD2 (5 bases). The CDR3 consists of 13 residues. With 4 bases removed from V and 7 bases from J, the gap between germline ends came to 11 bases. Germline V gene data show CDR1 as MNHEY and CDR2 as SMNVEV (reference sequence). CDR3 sequence reads: CASSYIRRNEQFF. CDR3 nucleotides: TGTGCCAGCAGTTATATCAGGAGGAATGAGCAGTTCTTC.

V usage is TRBV5-1 and J usage is TRBJ1-6; a weak D match, TRBD1 (6 bases). Trimming removed 0 bases at V and 8 bases at J, with 9 bases between. CDR1 SGHRS and CDR2 YFSETQ come from the germline V gene. The CDR3 has 14 amino acids. The CDR3 spells CASSLGTEYSPLHF. The CDR3 bases are TGCGCCAGCAGCTTGGGGACAGAGTATTCACCCCTCCACTTT.

This clone was found many times. V usage is TRBV18 and J usage is TRBJ1-1; D is unresolved. Germline CDR1 reads KGHSH; CDR2 reads LQKENI. The V and J ends lost 3 bases and 4 bases respectively, with 12 bases between them. There are 14 residues in the CDR3. The CDR3 loop reads CASSPQRAATEAFF. The CDR3 nucleotides read TGTGCCAGCTCACCTCAAAGGGCAGCCACTGAAGCTTTCTTT. Complete variable domain (other parts from reference TRBV18 and TRBJ1-1): NAGVMQNPRHLVRRRGQEARLRCSPMKGHSHVYWYRQLPEEGLKFMVYLQKENIIDESGMPKERFSAEFPKEGPSILRIQQVVRGDSAAYFCASSPQRAATEAFFGQGTRLTVV.

The rearrangement uses TRBV28 and TRBJ1-1; D might be TRBD1 (5 bases). This CDR3 is 14 amino acids long. V was cut by 4 bases and J by 7 bases, with 16 bases left in between. The germline V gene has CDR1 MDHEN and CDR2 SYDVKM. The CDR3 loop reads CASSSPTVKVEAFF. DNA of the CDR3: TGTGCCAGCAGTTCCCCGACAGTAAAGGTTGAAGCTTTCTTT.

This clone was seen just once. The chain has TRBV7-9 and TRBJ1-1, with D possibly being TRBD1 (6 bases). This CDR3 is built from 13 residues. V was trimmed by 1 base and J by 7 bases, leaving 10 bases between them. CDR1 is SEHNR, CDR2 FQNEAQ, per germline (reference sequence). The CDR3 is CASSLEGGGEAFF. The DNA of the CDR3 is TGTGCCAGCAGCTTAGAAGGGGGAGGTGAAGCTTTCTTT.

The chain carries TRBV6-5 and TRBJ2-7; perhaps D is TRBD1 or TRBD2 (5 bases each). Germline loops: CDR1 MNHEY, CDR2 SVGAGI. The ends were cut back, 6 bases at V and 2 bases at J, with 14 bases in the middle. The CDR3 is 14 residues long. The CDR3 sequence is CASRSPGRPYEQYF. The CDR3 nucleotides are TGTGCCAGCAGATCCCCGGGGCGCCCCTACGAGCAGTACTTC.

Note on this clone: The junction shows a germline mismatch at one end, possibly a read error. This chain connects TRBV5-1 to TRBJ2-3, with unresolved D. This CDR3 has 13 residues. Germline loops: CDR1 SGHRS, CDR2 YFSETQ. CDR3 coding DNA: TGCGCCAGCAGTTTGGACCAAACAGATACGCAGTATTTT. This codes for CASSLDQTDTQYF.

This clone was detected a few times. The genes are TRBV5-1 and TRBJ1-1, with D tentatively TRBD1 (5 bases). This CDR3 comprises 13 residues. CDR1 is SGHRS and CDR2 is YFSETQ in the germline V gene. Trimming pared 4 bases from V and 1 base from J, leaving 8 bases between. The CDR3 DNA sequence: TGCGCCAGCAGCCGCGACAGGAACACTGAAGCTTTCTTT. This sequence encodes CASSRDRNTEAFF.

The rearrangement links TRBV6-5 to TRBJ1-3; D is possibly TRBD1 (5 bases). V was trimmed by 0 bases and J by 1 base, leaving 7 bases between them. This CDR3 contains 15 residues. Germline CDR1 and CDR2: MNHEY and SVGAGI. CDR3 region: CASSYSEGSGNTIYF. CDR3 bases: TGTGCCAGCAGTTACTCGGAGGGGTCTGGAAACACCATATATTTT.

The CDR3 sequence is CASRWGTGVYEQYF. The CDR3 DNA follows: TGTGCCAGCAGGTGGGGGACAGGGGTCTACGAGCAGTACTTC. This chain connects TRBV6-6 to TRBJ2-7; 10 bases line up with TRBD1. V gave up 6 bases and J gave up 3 bases; unmatched junction bases: 5. The CDR3 has 14 amino acids. Germline CDR1 reads MNHNY; CDR2 reads SVGAGI (reference sequence).